This entry lists 13 T cell receptor beta chains sequenced from one sample in a study of T cells after yellow fever vaccination. TCRdb called the 5' RACE reads again in MiXCR, with one record for every CDR3 protein. The sample consists of 400,000 or so distinct CDR3 sequences, under 20% of them appearing once. The specimen comprised PBMCs, sampled before the yellow fever booster vaccination. Receptors were obtained from a man younger than 30 who received the YFV17D yellow fever vaccine.

The V gene is TRBV7-2, the J gene TRBJ1-1; 7 bases agree with TRBD1. The CDR3 loop spans 14 amino acids. From germline, CDR1 is SGHTA and CDR2 FQGNSA. V dropped 5 bases and J dropped 4; count of bases not matched to a gene: 7. The CDR3 protein is CASSPKNRGTEAFF. CDR3 nucleotides: TGTGCCAGCAGCCCAAAGAACAGGGGCACTGAAGCTTTCTTT.

This chain joins TRBV14 and TRBJ2-7; D might be TRBD1 (6 bases). The CDR3 contains 12 residues. V shed 5 bases and J shed 6 bases, with 11 bases lying between them. CDR1 is SGHDN, CDR2 FVKESK, per germline. The CDR3 region is CASSSTGIEQYV. In DNA, the CDR3 is TGTGCCAGCAGCTCTACAGGGATCGAGCAGTACGTC.

This clonotype came up a few times. The CDR3 here is CASSRLVGDRARETQYF. The CDR3 nucleotides are TGTGCCAGCAGCCGACTCGTTGGGGACAGGGCTCGCGAGACCCAGTACTTC. This chain links TRBV5-6 with TRBJ2-5, with 9 bases matching TRBD1. The CDR3 runs 17 residues. J was trimmed by 5 bases and V by 4 bases; bases with no gene match: 15. CDR1 and CDR2 (germline): SGHDT, YYEEEE.

The V call is TRBV27, the J call TRBJ2-3; TRBD2 agrees at 16 bases. The CDR3 consists of 16 residues. Germline assignment: CDR1 MNHEY and CDR2 SMNVEV (reference sequence). Trimming at V came to 8 bases and at J to 1 base, leaving 3 bases not matched to a gene. CDR3: CASAGLAGGRTDTQYF. Written as DNA, the CDR3 is TGTGCCAGCGCGGGACTAGCGGGGGGGCGCACAGATACGCAGTATTTT.

V and J are TRBV6-6 and TRBJ2-3, with TRBD2 matching over 12 bases. Trimming took 4 bases from V and 4 from J; bases not matched to a gene: 9. Germline V gene lookup returns CDR1 MNHNY and CDR2 SVGAGI (reference sequence). This CDR3 region has 17 residues. For the CDR3, the DNA is TGTGCCAGCAGTTTCCGGACTAGCGGGGAAGGTGCAGATACGCAGTATTTT. It encodes CASSFRTSGEGADTQYF.

The chain employs TRBV12-3 or TRBV12-4 and TRBJ1-5; unclear D gene. CDR3 length equals 14 residues. The germline V and J ends were trimmed by 5 bases and 2 bases, with 10 bases remaining between them. CDR3 amino acids: CASSRILGNQPQHF. In nucleotides, the CDR3 is TGTGCCAGCAGTCGAATCCTTGGCAATCAGCCCCAGCATTTT.

The sample holds a few counts of this clonotype. The chain carries TRBV10-3 and TRBJ1-1, with TRBD1 as a possible D gene (5 bases). CDR3 length: 15 amino acids. Germline CDR1 and CDR2: ENHRY and SYGVKD. Trimming cost V 3 bases and J 5 bases, with 16 bases left between them. The CDR3 spells CAISDIGGRATEAFF. Here the CDR3 DNA reads TGTGCCATCAGTGATATCGGGGGAAGGGCGACTGAAGCTTTCTTT.

This clonotype was detected a few times. The rearrangement links TRBV20-1 to TRBJ2-5; 11 positions match TRBD1. V dropped 6 bases and J dropped 2; count of bases not matched to a gene: 5. Germline CDR1 and CDR2: DFQATT and SNEGSKA (reference sequence). CDR3 length: 14 residues. For the CDR3, the DNA is TGCAGTGCAGATGGGGACAGGGGGCAAGAGACCCAGTACTTC. This gives the protein CSADGDRGQETQYF.

This clonotype has just a few counts. V is TRBV15 and J is TRBJ2-2, with TRBD2 matching over 9 bases. Germline loops: CDR1 LNHNV, CDR2 YYDKDF (reference sequence). Losses at the gene ends were 0 bases for V and 1 base for J; bases not matched to a gene: 6. The CDR3 length is 18 residues. The CDR3 coding sequence is TGTGCCACCAGCAGAGAGTACACTAGCGGGTTGAACACCGGGGAGCTGTTTTTT. Protein product: CATSREYTSGLNTGELFF.

This clonotype was counted only a few times. The V call is TRBV5-1, the J call TRBJ1-1, with 8 bases matching TRBD1. The germline CDR1 and CDR2 sequences are SGHRS and YFSETQ. CDR3 length equals 14 residues. V shed 0 bases and J 6 bases; nucleotides not matched to a gene: 4. The CDR3 bases are TGCGCCAGCAGCTTGGAGCAGGGGGCCGCTGAAGCTTTCTTT. It yields the protein CASSLEQGAAEAFF.

The sample holds a few counts of this clonotype. The CDR3 here is CASRYLAGGRTDTQYF. The CDR3 DNA reads as TGTGCCAGCAGATACCTAGCGGGGGGTCGAACAGATACGCAGTATTTT. V usage is TRBV7-2 and J usage is TRBJ2-3; TRBD2 matches at 11 bases. The V gene end was trimmed by 6 bases and the J gene end by 3 bases; junction bases not matched to a gene: 8. The CDR3 contains 16 residues. Germline V gene sequence: CDR1 SGHTA, CDR2 FQGNSA.

The chain couples TRBV5-1 to TRBJ2-1, with 8 nucleotides matching TRBD2. There are 14 residues in the CDR3. V shed 0 bases, J shed 8 bases, and the junction held 4 bases outside the gene matches. In germline, CDR1 is SGHRS, CDR2 YFSETQ. The CDR3 loop reads CASSLAGGAHEQFF. For the CDR3, the DNA is TGCGCCAGCAGCTTGGCCGGGGGGGCGCATGAGCAGTTCTTC. Complete variable domain (other parts from reference TRBV5-1 and TRBJ2-1): KAGVTQTPRYLIKTRGQQVTLSCSPISGHRSVSWYQQTPGQGLQFLFEYFSETQRNKGNFPGRFSGRQFSNSRSEMNVSTLELGDSALYLCASSLAGGAHEQFFGPGTRLTVL.

The sample holds many counts of this clonotype. The J gene is TRBJ2-7, the V gene TRBV6-1; no clear D gene. The CDR3 is 13 residues long. Per germline, CDR1 MNHNS and CDR2 SASEGT. V was pared by 5 bases and J by 7 bases, with 15 bases between. CDR3 region: CASSHPQWLEQYV. The CDR3 nucleotides read TGTGCCAGCAGTCACCCTCAGTGGTTGGAGCAGTACGTC.